Each of the 26 T cell receptor beta chains below was sequenced from the same sample in a study of blood T cell repertoires in COVID-19. Generated by immunoSEQ multiplex PCR, the TCRdb table keeps only in-frame clones and is missing some. The sample has about 280,000 clones, 85% seen once. What was sequenced was PBMCs or T cells enriched from blood (not recorded which). These receptors were taken from a woman aged 45-65 years who had recovered from COVID-19.

The chain recombines TRBV5-4 with TRBJ2-5; 13 positions agree with TRBD2. This CDR3 contains 15 residues. Germline V CDR1 and CDR2: SGHNT, YYREEE (reference sequence). V gave up 4 bases and J gave up 5 bases; unmatched junction bases: 5. The CDR3 protein is CASSPRTSGSETQYF. DNA for the CDR3: TGTGCCAGCAGCCCTCGGACTAGCGGGAGCGAGACCCAGTACTTC. The full variable domain, completed using reference TRBV5-4 and TRBJ2-5, is ETGVTQSPTHLIKTRGQQVTLRCSSQSGHNTVSWYQQALGQGPQFIFQYYREEENGRGNFPPRFSGLQFPNYSSELNVNALELDDSALYLCASSPRTSGSETQYFGPGTRLLVL.

Only a few counts were recorded for this clone. The chain links TRBV9 to TRBJ2-1; 8 bases line up with TRBD2. From germline, CDR1 is SGDLS and CDR2 YYNGEE. V dropped 0 bases and J dropped 8; count of bases not matched to a gene: 4. The CDR3 consists of 14 residues. The CDR3 coding sequence is TGTGCCAGCAGCGTAGCGGGGGGGCCAGATGAGCAGTTCTTC. Its translation is CASSVAGGPDEQFF.

V is TRBV10-3 and J is TRBJ2-5; TRBD2 might be the D (5 bases). TRBJ2-7 matches the DNA end more closely, so the J call is doubtful. The CDR3 totals 15 residues. From germline, CDR1 is ENHRY and CDR2 SYGVKD. CDR3 sequence (DNA): TGTGCCATCAGTGGCAGAGGGAATGGGTCCTACGAGCAGTACTTC. It yields the protein CAISGRGNGSYEQYF.

The chain joins TRBV5-1 to TRBJ1-1; 7 bases match TRBD1. Germline assignment: CDR1 SGHRS and CDR2 YFSETQ. This CDR3 is built from 14 residues. The junction had 4 bases not matched to a gene; V was cut back by 0 bases and J by 5 bases. The CDR3 DNA follows: TGCGCCAGCAGCTTGGAGGGGGCAAAGACTGAAGCTTTCTTT. Translation gives CASSLEGAKTEAFF.

V is TRBV29-1 and J is TRBJ2-1; weak D call: TRBD1 (5 bases). V dropped 6 bases and J dropped 3 bases, with 9 bases sitting between them. The CDR3 loop spans 12 amino acids. The germline V gene has CDR1 SQVTM and CDR2 ANQGSEA. CDR3 nucleotide sequence: TGCAGCGTAGGAGACAGCTACAATGAGCAGTTCTTC. It encodes CSVGDSYNEQFF.

The V gene is TRBV2, the J gene TRBJ2-3, with TRBD2 matching over 7 bases. This CDR3 region has 15 residues. Germline CDR1 SNHLY, CDR2 FYNNEI. Trimming took 4 bases from V and 2 from J; bases not matched to a gene: 6. The CDR3 loop reads CASSVEGGNTDTQYF. Here the CDR3 DNA reads TGTGCCAGCAGTGTCGAGGGAGGGAACACAGATACGCAGTATTTT.

The chain joins TRBV6-5 to TRBJ1-4; no definite D call. Trimming left V 4 bases short and J 0 bases short, with 6 bases between. Germline-derived CDR1 and CDR2 are MNHEY and SVGAGI. The CDR3 runs to 14 residues. CDR3 coding DNA: TGTGCCAGCAGTTCAACATCAACTAATGAAAAACTGTTTTTT. Its translation: CASSSTSTNEKLFF.

The chain links TRBV30 to TRBJ1-2; no definite D call. The CDR3 contains 15 residues. The ends were cut back, 4 bases at V and 5 bases at J, with 20 bases in the middle. Germline CDR1 is GTSNPN and CDR2 is SVGIG (reference sequence). The DNA for the CDR3 is TGTGCCTGGACCGAGGAGCTTAGGACTGATTATGGCTACACCTTC. It translates to CAWTEELRTDYGYTF.

This chain links TRBV29-1 with TRBJ2-2; 13 bases are shared with TRBD2. The length of the CDR3 is 13 residues. V shed 6 bases and J 6 bases; nucleotides not matched to a gene: 1. The germline gives CDR1 SQVTM, CDR2 ANQGSEA. The CDR3, as DNA: TGCAGCGTAGGACTAGCGGGGGCCGGGGAGCTGTTTTTT. Translated: CSVGLAGAGELFF.

This clone occurred once. The chain employs TRBV30 and TRBJ1-2; possibly TRBD1 for D (5 bases). This CDR3 comprises 14 residues. Germline CDR1 GTSNPN, CDR2 SVGIG (reference sequence). V dropped 7 bases and J dropped 8 bases, with 23 bases sitting between them. The CDR3: CAFIWGGEAWGYTF. The CDR3 DNA follows: TGTGCCTTCATATGGGGAGGGGAGGCGTGGGGCTACACCTTC.

The table lists this clone with a few counts. V is TRBV11-2 and J is TRBJ2-2, with 8 bases matching TRBD2. From germline, CDR1 is SGHAT and CDR2 FQNNGV. The CDR3 runs to 17 residues. Trimming removed 6 bases from V and 5 bases from J; junction bases left unmatched: 14. CDR3: CASRGSKVSGGTGELFF. CDR3 nucleotides: TGTGCCAGCAGGGGTTCCAAAGTGAGCGGGGGTACCGGGGAGCTGTTTTTT. The entire variable domain, with the rest obtained from reference TRBV11-2 and TRBJ2-2, is as follows: EAGVAQSPRYKIIEKRQSVAFWCNPISGHATLYWYQQILGQGPKLLIQFQNNGVVDDSQLPKDRFSAERLKGVDSTLKIQPAKLEDSAVYLCASRGSKVSGGTGELFFGEGSRLTVL.

The rearrangement uses TRBV3-1 (or the pseudogene TRBV3-2) and TRBJ1-1; 10 positions match TRBD1. The CDR3 covers 14 residues. CDR1 LGHDT and CDR2 YNNKEL come from the germline V gene (reference sequence). Trimming at V came to 1 base and at J to 5 bases, leaving 1 base not matched to a gene. The chain's CDR3 is CASSQGTGGTEAFF. The DNA for the CDR3 is TGTGCCAGCAGCCAAGGGACAGGGGGTACTGAAGCTTTCTTT.

This chain's CDR3 is CASSFSLGLDEQFF. Here the CDR3 DNA reads TGTGCCAGCAGTTTTAGCCTAGGTCTAGATGAGCAGTTCTTC. The rearrangement uses TRBV6-5 and TRBJ2-1; D unclear. V shed 4 bases and J shed 8 bases, with 15 bases lying between them. This CDR3 has 14 amino acids. Germline assignment: CDR1 MNHEY and CDR2 SVGAGI.

V and J are TRBV19 and TRBJ1-5, with 7 bases identical to TRBD1. The J segment lost 9 bases and the V segment lost 5 bases, leaving 16 bases of the junction unmatched. The length of the CDR3 is 16 residues. Germline V gene sequence: CDR1 LNHDA, CDR2 SQIVND (reference sequence). The CDR3 coding sequence is TGTGCCAGTAGTGCGGGGACAGCAAAACGCATGCGGCCCCAGCATTTT. Translation gives CASSAGTAKRMRPQHF.

V gene TRBV2 combines with J gene TRBJ2-3; tentatively, D is TRBD1 (5 bases). V lost 5 bases and J 6 bases, leaving 15 bases between the germline ends. Germline CDR1 reads SNHLY; CDR2 reads FYNNEI. The CDR3 runs to 14 residues. The CDR3 sequence: CASSTRSRADTQYF. CDR3 bases: TGTGCCAGCAGTACAAGGTCCAGGGCGGATACGCAGTATTTT.

The V call is TRBV28, the J call TRBJ2-5, with 9 positions matching TRBD2. CDR1 and CDR2 from the germline V gene are MDHEN and SYDVKM. The CDR3 is made up of 19 amino acids. Losses at the gene ends were 5 bases for V and 0 bases for J; bases not matched to a gene: 16. The CDR3 spells CASSPPARGLAGYQETQYF. As DNA, the CDR3 is TGTGCCAGCAGTCCACCCGCCCGGGGGCTAGCGGGGTACCAAGAGACCCAGTACTTC.

This chain links TRBV3-1 (or the pseudogene TRBV3-2) with TRBJ2-7, with TRBD2 matching 7 bases. V was pared by 5 bases and J by 4 bases, with 11 bases of the junction left unmatched. Germline V gene lookup returns CDR1 LGHDT and CDR2 YNNKEL (reference sequence). This CDR3 is built from 15 residues. This CDR3 reads CASSGRAGVLYEQYF. CDR3 in DNA: TGTGCCAGCAGCGGGCGGGCGGGGGTCTTATACGAGCAGTACTTC.

The chain combines TRBV7-2 with TRBJ2-1; possible D gene TRBD1, 6 bases. Trimming removed 2 bases from V and 9 bases from J, with 11 bases in between. The CDR3 is 13 residues long. Germline V gene sequence: CDR1 SGHTA, CDR2 FQGNSA. The chain's CDR3 is CASSLTGLSEQFF. The CDR3 DNA reads as TGTGCCAGCAGCTTAACAGGGTTATCTGAGCAGTTCTTC.

This clone was counted a few times. The V call is TRBV5-6, the J call TRBJ1-3; TRBD1 agrees at 7 bases. The CDR3 extends over 15 amino acids. V lost 4 bases and J lost 0; bases outside the gene matches: 4. Germline loops: CDR1 SGHDT, CDR2 YYEEEE. The CDR3 is CASSVDRDSGNTIYF. DNA for the CDR3: TGTGCCAGCAGCGTAGACAGGGACTCTGGAAACACCATATATTTT.

The chain has TRBV27 and TRBJ1-2; the match to TRBD1 covers 7 bases. Germline V gene sequence: CDR1 MNHEY, CDR2 SMNVEV (reference sequence). V gave up 5 bases and J gave up 4 bases; unmatched junction bases: 7. CDR3 length equals 14 residues. The CDR3 spells CASSTHRGSYGYTF. The CDR3 DNA reads as TGTGCCAGCAGTACACACAGGGGAAGCTATGGCTACACCTTC.

The chain recombines TRBV3-1 (or the pseudogene TRBV3-2) with TRBJ1-2; no definite D call. V was trimmed by 3 bases and J by 2 bases, leaving 13 bases between them. The CDR3 spans 15 residues. Looked up from germline, CDR1 is LGHDT and CDR2 is YNNKEL (reference sequence). CDR3 region: CASSHQSTENYGYTF. CDR3 DNA sequence: TGTGCCAGCAGCCACCAATCTACCGAAAACTATGGCTACACCTTC.

The gene calls are TRBV4-2 and TRBJ2-7; 8 bases are shared with TRBD1. J gave up 5 bases and V 3 bases, and 9 bases lay outside the gene matches. CDR3 length: 15 residues. Per germline, CDR1 LGHNA and CDR2 YNFKEQ. The CDR3 nucleotides read TGTGCCAGCAGCCAGGAGAAGACAGGGGCCGACGAGCAGTACTTC. Encoded protein: CASSQEKTGADEQYF.

A note on this clone: The same CDR3 is also encoded by other DNA sequences in this sample. The rearrangement uses TRBV30 and TRBJ1-5, with D perhaps matching TRBD1 (6 bases). The CDR3 consists of 13 residues. CDR1 is GTSNPN and CDR2 is SVGIG in the germline V gene (reference sequence). V lost 1 base and J lost 4, with 8 bases in between. CDR3 bases: TGTGCCTGGAGTGGCCAGGGGAATCAGCCCCAGCATTTT. As protein: CAWSGQGNQPQHF.

The J gene is TRBJ1-2, the V gene TRBV6-2 or TRBV6-3; D is uncertain. V was cut by 7 bases and J by 8 bases, with 20 bases left in between. Per the germline V gene, CDR1 is MNHEY and CDR2 is SVGEGT. This CDR3 is built from 14 residues. The CDR3 sequence is CASTPNPREGGYTF. In DNA, the CDR3 is TGTGCCAGCACCCCCAACCCCCGGGAGGGAGGCTACACCTTC.

This clone appeared a single time. J is TRBJ2-2 and V is TRBV10-3, with TRBD1 matching 10 bases. The CDR3 is 16 amino acids. The V gene end was trimmed by 2 bases and the J gene end by 7 bases; junction bases not matched to a gene: 7. The germline V gene has CDR1 ENHRY and CDR2 SYGVKD. The CDR3 coding sequence is TGTGCCATCAGTGAGGCCCCGGGACAGGGGATCGGGGAGCTGTTTTTT. Protein product: CAISEAPGQGIGELFF.

This clone was counted between two and nine times. The chain couples TRBV7-9 to TRBJ1-2; D is possibly TRBD1 (5 bases). Trimming cost V 2 bases and J 0 bases, with 10 bases left between them. This CDR3 comprises 15 residues. Germline-derived CDR1 and CDR2 are SEHNR and FQNEAQ (reference sequence). The CDR3 sequence: CASSLLRAPNYGYTF. For the CDR3, the DNA is TGTGCCAGCAGCTTACTCAGGGCCCCTAACTATGGCTACACCTTC.